This T cell receptor (beta chain) came from a study of molecular identifiers for immune sequencing clone quantification. The authors built bulk TCR libraries by previously described methods with listed TCR primers. TCRdb ran MiXCR on the PCR reads and lists one entry per CDR3 protein. The sample shows some 97,000 distinct CDR3 sequences, around 33% of them seen only once. With 1 base removed from V and 2 bases from J, the gap between germline ends came to 12 bases. This CDR3 comprises 15 residues. CDR1 is SGHTA and CDR2 is FQGNSA in the germline V gene. This clonotype originated in a human donor in good health. Some libraries in this study had Jurkat cell RNA spiked in. The chain has TRBV7-2 and TRBJ2-7; D is perhaps TRBD1 (5 bases). The source material was naive CD8+ T cells from blood, with Jurkat cell RNA spiked in. Subset meaning: FACS-sorted CD8+CD4-CCR7+CD45RA+ naive T cells. The CDR3 sequence is CASSLDWGVTYEQYF. The CDR3 DNA follows: TGTGCCAGCAGCTTAGACTGGGGCGTCACCTACGAGCAGTACTTC.